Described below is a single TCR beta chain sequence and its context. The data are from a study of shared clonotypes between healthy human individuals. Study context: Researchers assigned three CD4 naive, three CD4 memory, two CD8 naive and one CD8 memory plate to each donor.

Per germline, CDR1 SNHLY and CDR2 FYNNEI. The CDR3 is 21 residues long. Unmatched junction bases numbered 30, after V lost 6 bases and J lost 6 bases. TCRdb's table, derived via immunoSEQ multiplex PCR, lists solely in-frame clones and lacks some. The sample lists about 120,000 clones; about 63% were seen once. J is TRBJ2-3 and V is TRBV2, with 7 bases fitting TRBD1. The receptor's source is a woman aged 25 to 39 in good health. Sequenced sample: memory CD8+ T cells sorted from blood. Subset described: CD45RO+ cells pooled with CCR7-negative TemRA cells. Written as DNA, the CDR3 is TGTGCCAGCAGCAATACTTACGTCGGGACAGACCCCCCTTCCCTGGGGGATACGCAGTATTTT. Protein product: CASSNTYVGTDPPSLGDTQYF.